This is a list of T cell receptor beta chains from one sample in a study of cytomegalovirus exposure and HLA in healthy donors. The assay was immunoSEQ multiplex PCR, and TCRdb's table has in-frame clones only and misses some. The sample includes under 150,000 clones, about 88% seen only once; the top ten take around 10%. The sequenced sample was PBMCs. Receptor source: a man aged 18 to 30 in good health and CMV-seropositive. CDR3s include the opening cysteine and the closing phenylalanine or tryptophan. Each record gives: D gene, J gene, V gene, CDR3 length, clone size, CDR3 protein, CDR3 DNA. A D gene is named only where the DNA matches it firmly. Size tells how often a clone was seen (once, few, many) or the class of an expanded clone, and some rows leave it out.

TRBD2	TRBJ2-5	TRBV5-1	15	NA	CASSWTSGVWETQYF	TGCGCCAGCAGCTGGACTAGCGGGGTTTGGGAGACCCAGTACTTC
NA	TRBJ2-2	TRBV15	14	NA	CATSRPGGTGELFF	TGTGCCACCAGCAGGCCCGGGGGCACCGGGGAGCTGTTTTTT
TRBD1	TRBJ2-2	TRBV4-1	16	once	CASSQIGQGWTGELFF	TGCGCCAGCAGCCAGATTGGACAGGGGTGGACCGGGGAGCTGTTTTTT
TRBD1	TRBJ1-1	TRBV5-1	16	NA	CASSPTWGTGGFEAFF	TGCGCCAGCAGCCCCACGTGGGGGACAGGGGGCTTCGAAGCTTTCTTT
NA	TRBJ2-7	TRBV21-1	12	few	CASSNRGTEQYF	TGTGCCAGCAGCAACCGTGGGACAGAGCAGTACTTC
NA	TRBJ2-7	TRBV5-4	15	NA	CASSANRGGIDEQYF	TGTGCCAGCAGCGCCAACAGGGGGGGGATAGACGAGCAGTACTTC
TRBD2	TRBJ2-7	TRBV7-9	19	NA	CASSLASAIRVAGYYEQYF	TGTGCCAGCAGCTTAGCCTCCGCGATACGGGTAGCGGGGTACTACGAGCAGTACTTC
NA	TRBJ2-3	TRBV11-1	15	NA	CASSPRWRDTDTQYF	TGTGCCAGCAGCCCCCGATGGCGGGACACAGATACGCAGTATTTT
NA	TRBJ2-3	TRBV11-3	16	once	CASSRGRRESTDTQYF	TGTGCCAGCAGCCGAGGGCGGAGGGAAAGCACAGATACGCAGTATTTT
NA	TRBJ1-5	TRBV30	12	few	CAWSQGSQPQHF	TGTGCCTGGAGTCAGGGGAGTCAGCCCCAGCATTTT
NA	TRBJ1-2	TRBV19	11	few	CATRTVQGYTF	TGTGCCACCCGGACAGTCCAGGGCTACACCTTC
TRBD1	TRBJ1-5	TRBV30	14	NA	CAWAQGTGTQPQHF	TGTGCCTGGGCCCAGGGGACAGGGACTCAGCCCCAGCATTTT
TRBD2	TRBJ2-3	TRBV14	16	NA	CASSHGLAGGTDTQYF	TGTGCCAGCAGCCACGGACTAGCGGGAGGAACAGATACGCAGTATTTT